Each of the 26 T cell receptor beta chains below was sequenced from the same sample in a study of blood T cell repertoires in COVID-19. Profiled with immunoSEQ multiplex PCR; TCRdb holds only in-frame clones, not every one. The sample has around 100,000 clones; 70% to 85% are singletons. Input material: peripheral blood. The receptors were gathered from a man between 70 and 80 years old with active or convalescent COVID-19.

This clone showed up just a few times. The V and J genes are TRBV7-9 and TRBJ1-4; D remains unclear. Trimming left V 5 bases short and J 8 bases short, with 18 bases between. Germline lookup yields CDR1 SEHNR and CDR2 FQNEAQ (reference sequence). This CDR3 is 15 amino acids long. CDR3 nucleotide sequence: TGTGCCAGCAGCACTGTGACGGGTGGGAGCGAAAAACTGTTTTTT. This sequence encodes CASSTVTGGSEKLFF.

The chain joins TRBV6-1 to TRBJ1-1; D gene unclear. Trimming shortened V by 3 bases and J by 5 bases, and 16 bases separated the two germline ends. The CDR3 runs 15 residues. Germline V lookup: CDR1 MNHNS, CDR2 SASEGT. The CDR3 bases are TGTGCCAGCAGTGATCCCAGGATTGGTGAGACTGAAGCTTTCTTT. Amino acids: CASSDPRIGETEAFF.

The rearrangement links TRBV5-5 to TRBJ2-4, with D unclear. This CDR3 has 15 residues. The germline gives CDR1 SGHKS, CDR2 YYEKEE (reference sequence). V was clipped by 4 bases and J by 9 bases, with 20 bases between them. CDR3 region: CASSPRQTQMGIQYF. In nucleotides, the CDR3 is TGTGCCAGCAGCCCGAGACAAACACAGATGGGCATTCAGTACTTC.

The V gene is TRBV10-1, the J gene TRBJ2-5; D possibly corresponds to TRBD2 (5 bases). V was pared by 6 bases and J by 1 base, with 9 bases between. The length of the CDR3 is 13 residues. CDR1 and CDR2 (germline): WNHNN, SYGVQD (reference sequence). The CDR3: CASRGLGQETQYF. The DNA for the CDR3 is TGCGCCAGCAGAGGACTCGGCCAAGAGACCCAGTACTTC.

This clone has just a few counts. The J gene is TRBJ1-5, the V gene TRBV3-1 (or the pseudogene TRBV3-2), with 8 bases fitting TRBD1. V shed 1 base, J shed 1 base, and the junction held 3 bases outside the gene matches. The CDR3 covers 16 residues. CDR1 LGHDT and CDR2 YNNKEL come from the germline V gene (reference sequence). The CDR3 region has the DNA TGTGCCAGCAGCCAAGTGGCAGGGGGCAGCAATCAGCCCCAGCATTTT. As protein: CASSQVAGGSNQPQHF.

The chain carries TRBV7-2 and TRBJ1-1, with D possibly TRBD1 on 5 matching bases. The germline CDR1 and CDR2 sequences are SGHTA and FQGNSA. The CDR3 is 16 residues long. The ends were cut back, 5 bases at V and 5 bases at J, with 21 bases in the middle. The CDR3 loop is CASSPDRTRPLTEAFF. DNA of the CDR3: TGTGCCAGCAGCCCCGACAGAACGAGGCCCTTGACTGAAGCTTTCTTT.

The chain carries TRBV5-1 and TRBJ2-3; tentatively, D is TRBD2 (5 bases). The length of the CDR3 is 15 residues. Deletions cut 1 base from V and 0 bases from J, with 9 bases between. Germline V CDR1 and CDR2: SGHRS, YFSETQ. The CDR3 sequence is CASSLNGGSTDTQYF. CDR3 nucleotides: TGCGCCAGCAGCTTGAATGGCGGGAGCACAGATACGCAGTATTTT.

The CDR3: CASSESGASTSYTF. CDR3 nucleotide sequence: TGTGCCAGCAGTGAGTCAGGGGCCTCAACTAGCTACACCTTC. This sequence joins TRBV25-1 and TRBJ1-2; possibly TRBD1 for D (6 bases). The CDR3 sequence is 14 residues long. In germline, CDR1 is MGHDK, CDR2 SYGVNS. V was trimmed by 3 bases and J by 9 bases, leaving 17 bases between them.

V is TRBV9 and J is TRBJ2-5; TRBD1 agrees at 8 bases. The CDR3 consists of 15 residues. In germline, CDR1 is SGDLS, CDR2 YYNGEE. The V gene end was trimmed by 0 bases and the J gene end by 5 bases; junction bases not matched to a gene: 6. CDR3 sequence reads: CASSVGTGTPETQYF. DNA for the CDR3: TGTGCCAGCAGCGTAGGGACAGGGACGCCGGAGACCCAGTACTTC. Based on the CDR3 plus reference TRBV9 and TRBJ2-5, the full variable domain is DSGVTQTPKHLITATGQRVTLRCSPRSGDLSVYWYQQSLDQGLQFLIQYYNGEERAKGNILERFSAQQFPDLHSELNLSSLELGDSALYFCASSVGTGTPETQYFGPGTRLLVL.

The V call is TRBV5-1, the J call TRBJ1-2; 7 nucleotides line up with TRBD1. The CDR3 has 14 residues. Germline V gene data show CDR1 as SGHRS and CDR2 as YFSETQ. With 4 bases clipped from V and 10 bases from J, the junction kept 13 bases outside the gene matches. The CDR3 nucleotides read TGCGCCAGCAGCAAAGAAATCACAGGGGTGGACTACACCTTC. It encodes CASSKEITGVDYTF.

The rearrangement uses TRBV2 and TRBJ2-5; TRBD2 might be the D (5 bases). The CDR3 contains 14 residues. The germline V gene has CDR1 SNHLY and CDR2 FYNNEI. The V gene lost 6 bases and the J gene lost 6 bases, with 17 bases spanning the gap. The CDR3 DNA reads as TGTGCCAGCAGCGGAGGCACAGTTTCCCAGACCCAGTACTTC. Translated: CASSGGTVSQTQYF.

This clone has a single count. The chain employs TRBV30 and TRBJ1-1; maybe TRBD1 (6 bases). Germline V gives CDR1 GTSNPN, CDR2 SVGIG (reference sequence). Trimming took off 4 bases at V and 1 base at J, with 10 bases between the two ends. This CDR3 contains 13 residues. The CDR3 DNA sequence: TGTGCCTGGACCAGGACAGCGAACACTGAAGCTTTCTTT. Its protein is CAWTRTANTEAFF.

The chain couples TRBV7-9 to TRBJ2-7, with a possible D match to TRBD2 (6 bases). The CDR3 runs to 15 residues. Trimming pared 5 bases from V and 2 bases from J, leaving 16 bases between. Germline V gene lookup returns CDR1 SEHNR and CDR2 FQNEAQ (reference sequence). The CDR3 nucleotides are TGTGCCAGCAGCGGGGGGAGTCCCAGTCCCTACGAGCAGTACTTC. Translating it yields CASSGGSPSPYEQYF.

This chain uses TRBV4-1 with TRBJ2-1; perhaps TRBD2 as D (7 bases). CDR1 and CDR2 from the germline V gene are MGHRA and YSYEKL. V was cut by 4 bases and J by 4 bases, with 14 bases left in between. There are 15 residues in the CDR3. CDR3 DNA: TGCGCCAGCAGCCTGGGGGGGGCTCTTTACAATGAGCAGTTCTTC. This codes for CASSLGGALYNEQFF.

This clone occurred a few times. The CDR3 reads CASTSTGELFF. CDR3 DNA sequence: TGTGCCAGCACTTCGACCGGGGAGCTGTTTTTT. The genes are TRBV27 and TRBJ2-2, with D unresolved. V was shortened by 7 bases and J by 5 bases, with 5 bases between the two germline ends. The length of the CDR3 is 11 residues. CDR1 MNHEY and CDR2 SMNVEV come from the germline V gene (reference sequence).

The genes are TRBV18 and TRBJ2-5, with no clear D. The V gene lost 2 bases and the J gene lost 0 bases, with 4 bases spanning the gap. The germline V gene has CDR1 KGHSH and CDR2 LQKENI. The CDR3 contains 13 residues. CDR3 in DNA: TGTGCCAGCTCACCATCCAACCAAGAGACCCAGTACTTC. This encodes CASSPSNQETQYF.

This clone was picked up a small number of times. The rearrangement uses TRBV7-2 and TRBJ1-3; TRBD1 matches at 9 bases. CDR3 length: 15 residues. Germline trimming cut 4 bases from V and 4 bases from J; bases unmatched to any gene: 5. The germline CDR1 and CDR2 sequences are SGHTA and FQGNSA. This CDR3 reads CASSYGQGKGNTIYF. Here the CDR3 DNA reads TGTGCCAGCAGCTACGGACAGGGGAAGGGAAACACCATATATTTT.

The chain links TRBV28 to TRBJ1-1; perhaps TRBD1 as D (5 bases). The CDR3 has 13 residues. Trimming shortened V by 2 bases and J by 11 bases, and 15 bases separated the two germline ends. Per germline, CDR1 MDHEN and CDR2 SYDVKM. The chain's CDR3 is CASSLGAYGWAFF. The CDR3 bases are TGTGCCAGCAGTTTAGGGGCATACGGATGGGCTTTCTTT.

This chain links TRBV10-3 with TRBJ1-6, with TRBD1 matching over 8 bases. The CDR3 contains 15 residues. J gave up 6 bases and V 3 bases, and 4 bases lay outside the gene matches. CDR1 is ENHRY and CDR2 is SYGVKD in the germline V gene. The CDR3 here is CAISEGTGLNSPLHF. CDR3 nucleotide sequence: TGTGCCATCAGTGAAGGGACAGGCCTTAATTCACCCCTCCACTTT.

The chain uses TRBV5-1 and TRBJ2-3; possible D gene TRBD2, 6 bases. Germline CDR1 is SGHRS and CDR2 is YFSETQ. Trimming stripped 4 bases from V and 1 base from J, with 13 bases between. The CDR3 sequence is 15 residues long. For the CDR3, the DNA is TGCGCCAGCAGCCCCCGACTAGGGGGCACAGATACGCAGTATTTT. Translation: CASSPRLGGTDTQYF. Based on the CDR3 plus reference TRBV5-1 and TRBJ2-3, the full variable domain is KAGVTQTPRYLIKTRGQQVTLSCSPISGHRSVSWYQQTPGQGLQFLFEYFSETQRNKGNFPGRFSGRQFSNSRSEMNVSTLELGDSALYLCASSPRLGGTDTQYFGPGTRLTVL.

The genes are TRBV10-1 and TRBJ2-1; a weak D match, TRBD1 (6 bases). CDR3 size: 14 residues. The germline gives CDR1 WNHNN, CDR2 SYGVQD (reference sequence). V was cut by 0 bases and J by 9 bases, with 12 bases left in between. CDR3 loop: CASSESKVRGEQFF. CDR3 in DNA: TGCGCCAGCAGTGAGTCTAAAGTCAGGGGTGAGCAGTTCTTC.

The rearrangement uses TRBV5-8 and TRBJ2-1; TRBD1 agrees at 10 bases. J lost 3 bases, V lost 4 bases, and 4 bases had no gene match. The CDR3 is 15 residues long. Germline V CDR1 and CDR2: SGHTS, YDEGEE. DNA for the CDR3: TGTGCCAGCAGCCCGGGACAGGGGCTCTACAATGAGCAGTTCTTC. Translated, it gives CASSPGQGLYNEQFF.

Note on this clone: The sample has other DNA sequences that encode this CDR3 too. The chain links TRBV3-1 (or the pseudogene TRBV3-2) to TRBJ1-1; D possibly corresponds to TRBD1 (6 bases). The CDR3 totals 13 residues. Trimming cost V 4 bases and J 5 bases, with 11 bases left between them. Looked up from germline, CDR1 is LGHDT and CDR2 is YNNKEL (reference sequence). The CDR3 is CASSPGQNTEAFF. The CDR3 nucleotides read TGTGCCAGCAGCCCAGGACAGAATACTGAAGCTTTCTTT.

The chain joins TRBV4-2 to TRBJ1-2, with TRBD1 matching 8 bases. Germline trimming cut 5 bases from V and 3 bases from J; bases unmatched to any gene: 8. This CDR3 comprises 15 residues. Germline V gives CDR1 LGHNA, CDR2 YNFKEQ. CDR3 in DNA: TGTGCCAGCAGCTCCGGACAGGGAGTGGACTATGGCTACACCTTC. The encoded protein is CASSSGQGVDYGYTF.

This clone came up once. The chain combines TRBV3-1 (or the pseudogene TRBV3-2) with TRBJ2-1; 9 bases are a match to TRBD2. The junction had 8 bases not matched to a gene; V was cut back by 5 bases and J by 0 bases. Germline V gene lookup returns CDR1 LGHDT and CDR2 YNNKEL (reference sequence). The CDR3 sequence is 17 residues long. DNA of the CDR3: TGTGCCAGCAGCACAGCGGGAGGAGGGAGCTCCTACAATGAGCAGTTCTTC. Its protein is CASSTAGGGSSYNEQFF.

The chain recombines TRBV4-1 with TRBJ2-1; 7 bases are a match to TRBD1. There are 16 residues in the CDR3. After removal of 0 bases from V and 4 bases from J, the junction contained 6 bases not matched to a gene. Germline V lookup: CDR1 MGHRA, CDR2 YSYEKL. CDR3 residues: CASSQDLGQVYNEQFF. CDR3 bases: TGCGCCAGCAGCCAAGATCTAGGACAGGTGTACAATGAGCAGTTCTTC.